This TCR beta chain was identified in a study of PD-L1 blockade in urothelial cancer. V lost 0 bases, J lost 3 bases, and 7 bases stayed unmatched. This CDR3 spans 16 amino acids. CDR1 is LNHDA and CDR2 is SQIVND in the germline V gene (reference sequence). Here immunoSEQ multiplex PCR was the method, and the copy in TCRdb shows in-frame clones only, minus some. The data show roughly 120,000 clones, approximately 90% seen once. As for time point: peripheral blood 6 weeks after treatment start. The clonotype comes from a man aged 55 to 70 with urothelial cancer. The rearrangement joins TRBV19 to TRBJ2-7; 8 bases fit TRBD2. Sequenced here: PBMCs, sampled around atezolizumab (anti-PD-L1) treatment. This chain's CDR3 is CASSIDSLAGIYEQYF. The CDR3 bases are TGTGCCAGTAGTATAGACAGTCTAGCGGGTATCTACGAGCAGTACTTC.